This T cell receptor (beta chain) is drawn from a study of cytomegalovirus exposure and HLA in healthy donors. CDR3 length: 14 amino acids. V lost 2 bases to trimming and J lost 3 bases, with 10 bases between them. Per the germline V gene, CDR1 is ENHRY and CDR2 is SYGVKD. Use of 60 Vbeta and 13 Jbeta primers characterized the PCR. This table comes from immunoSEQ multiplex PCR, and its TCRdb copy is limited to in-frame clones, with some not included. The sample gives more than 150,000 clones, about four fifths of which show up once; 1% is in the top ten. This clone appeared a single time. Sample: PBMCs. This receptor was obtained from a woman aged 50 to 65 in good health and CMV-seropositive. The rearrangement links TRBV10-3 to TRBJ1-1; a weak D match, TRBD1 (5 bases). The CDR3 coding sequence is TGTGCCATCAGTGAGGCAGGGTGGGACACTGAAGCTTTCTTT. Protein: CAISEAGWDTEAFF.